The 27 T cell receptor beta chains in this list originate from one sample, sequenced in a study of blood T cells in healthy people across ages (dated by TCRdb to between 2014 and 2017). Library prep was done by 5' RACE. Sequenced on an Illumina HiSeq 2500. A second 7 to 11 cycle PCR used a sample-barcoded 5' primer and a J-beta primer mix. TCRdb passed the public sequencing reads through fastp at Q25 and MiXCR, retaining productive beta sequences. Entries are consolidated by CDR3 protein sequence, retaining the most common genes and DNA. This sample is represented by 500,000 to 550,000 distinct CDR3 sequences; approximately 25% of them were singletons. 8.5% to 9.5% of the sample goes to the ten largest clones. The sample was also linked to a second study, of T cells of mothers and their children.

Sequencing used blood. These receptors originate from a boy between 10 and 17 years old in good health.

The CDR3 nucleotides are TGTGCCAGCAGCTTCGGTGGGACCTCAGGGGGCTATAATTCACCCCTCCACTTT. It is translated as CASSFGGTSGGYNSPLHF. The rearrangement uses TRBV7-9 and TRBJ1-6, with 7 positions matching TRBD1. The CDR3 length is 18 residues. With V trimmed by 3 bases and J by 3 bases, 11 bases remained unmatched. The germline gives CDR1 SEHNR, CDR2 FQNEAQ (reference sequence).

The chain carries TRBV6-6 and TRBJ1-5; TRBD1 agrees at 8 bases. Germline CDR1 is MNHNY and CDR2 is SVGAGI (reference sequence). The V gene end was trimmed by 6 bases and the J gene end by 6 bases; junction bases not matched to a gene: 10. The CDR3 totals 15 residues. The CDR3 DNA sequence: TGTGCCAGCAGCACGGGACAGGTAGCATCTCAGCCCCAGCATTTT. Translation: CASSTGQVASQPQHF.

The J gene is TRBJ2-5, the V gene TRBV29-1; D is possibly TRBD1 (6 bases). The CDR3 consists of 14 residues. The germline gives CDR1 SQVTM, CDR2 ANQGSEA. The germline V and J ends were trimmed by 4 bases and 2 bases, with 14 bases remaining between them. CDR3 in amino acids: CSVGRGTLQETQYF. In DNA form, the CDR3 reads TGCAGCGTTGGAAGGGGGACCTTACAAGAGACCCAGTACTTC.

CDR3 loop: CASSLRTSNNEQFF. The DNA of the CDR3 is TGCGCCAGCAGCCTCCGGACTTCCAACAATGAGCAGTTCTTC. The chain employs TRBV4-1 and TRBJ2-1; D may be TRBD2 (5 bases). The CDR3 is made up of 14 amino acids. V was cut by 4 bases and J by 5 bases, with 12 bases left in between. Germline CDR1 reads MGHRA; CDR2 reads YSYEKL.

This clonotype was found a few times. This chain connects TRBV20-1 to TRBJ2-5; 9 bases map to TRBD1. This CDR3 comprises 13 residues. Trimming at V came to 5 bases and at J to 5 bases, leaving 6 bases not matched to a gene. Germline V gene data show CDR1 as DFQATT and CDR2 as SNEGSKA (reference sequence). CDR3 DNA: TGCAGTGCTTTGGACAGGGGATTGGAGACCCAGTACTTC. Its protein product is CSALDRGLETQYF.

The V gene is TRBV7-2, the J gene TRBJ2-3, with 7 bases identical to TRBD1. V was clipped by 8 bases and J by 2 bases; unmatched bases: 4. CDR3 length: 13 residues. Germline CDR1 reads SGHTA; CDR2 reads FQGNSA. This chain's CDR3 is CASLDRPTDTQYF. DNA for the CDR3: TGTGCCAGCCTGGACAGGCCCACAGATACGCAGTATTTT.

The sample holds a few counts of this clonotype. The DNA for the CDR3 is TGTGCCAGCAGCTATTTGGGGGTCTCCTACAATGAGCAGTTCTTC. Protein: CASSYLGVSYNEQFF. The chain recombines TRBV7-9 with TRBJ2-1, with D perhaps given as TRBD1 or TRBD2 (5 bases each). The length of the CDR3 is 15 residues. The V end lost 4 bases, the J end lost 0 bases, and 10 bases lay between the germline ends. Germline assignment: CDR1 SEHNR and CDR2 FQNEAQ (reference sequence).

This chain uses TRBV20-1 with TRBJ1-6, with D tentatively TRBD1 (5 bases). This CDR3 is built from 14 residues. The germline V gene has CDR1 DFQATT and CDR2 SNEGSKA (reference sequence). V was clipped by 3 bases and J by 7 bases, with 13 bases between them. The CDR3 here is CSASWAGINSPLHF. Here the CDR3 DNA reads TGCAGTGCTAGTTGGGCAGGGATCAATTCACCCCTCCACTTT.

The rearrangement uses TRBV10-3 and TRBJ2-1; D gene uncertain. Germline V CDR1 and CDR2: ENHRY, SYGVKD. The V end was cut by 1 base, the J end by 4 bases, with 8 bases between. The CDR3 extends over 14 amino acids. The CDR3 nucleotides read TGTGCCATCAGTGAGTTAGGCGAGTACAATGAGCAGTTCTTC. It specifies CAISELGEYNEQFF.

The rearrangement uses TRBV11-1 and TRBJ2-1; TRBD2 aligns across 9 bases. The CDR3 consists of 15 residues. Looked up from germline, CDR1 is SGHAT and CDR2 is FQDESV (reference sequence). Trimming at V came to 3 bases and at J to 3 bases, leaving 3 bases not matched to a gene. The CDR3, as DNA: TGTGCCAGCAGCTTCGCTAGCGGGGTCTACAATGAGCAGTTCTTC. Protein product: CASSFASGVYNEQFF.

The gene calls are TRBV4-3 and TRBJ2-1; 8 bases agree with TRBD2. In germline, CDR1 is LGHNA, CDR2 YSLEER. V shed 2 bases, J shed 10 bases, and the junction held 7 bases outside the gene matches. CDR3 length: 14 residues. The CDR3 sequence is CASSQPLAGKEQFF. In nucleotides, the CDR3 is TGCGCCAGCAGCCAACCATTAGCGGGAAAGGAGCAGTTCTTC.

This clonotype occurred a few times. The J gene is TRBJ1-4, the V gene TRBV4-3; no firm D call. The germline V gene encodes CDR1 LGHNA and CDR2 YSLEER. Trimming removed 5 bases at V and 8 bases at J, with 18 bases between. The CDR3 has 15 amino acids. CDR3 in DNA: TGCGCCAGCAGCGGAAGTGGGCGCCTCAGGGAAAAACTGTTTTTT. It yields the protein CASSGSGRLREKLFF.

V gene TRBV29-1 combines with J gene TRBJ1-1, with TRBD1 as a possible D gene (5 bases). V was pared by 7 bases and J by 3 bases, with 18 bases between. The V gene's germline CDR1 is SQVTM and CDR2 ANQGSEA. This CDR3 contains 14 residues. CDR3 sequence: CSGGDGNDYTEAFF. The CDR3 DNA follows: TGCAGCGGAGGGGACGGCAACGACTACACTGAAGCTTTCTTT.

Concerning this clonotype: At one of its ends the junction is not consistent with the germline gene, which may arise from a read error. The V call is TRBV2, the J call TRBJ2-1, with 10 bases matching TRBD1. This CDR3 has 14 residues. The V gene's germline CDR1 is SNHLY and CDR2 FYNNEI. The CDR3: CASSGRQGASERFF. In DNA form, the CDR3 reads TGTGCCAGCAGTGGGCGACAGGGGGCAAGTGAGCGGTTCTTC. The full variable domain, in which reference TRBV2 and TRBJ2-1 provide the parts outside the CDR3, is EPEVTQTPSHQVTQMGQEVILRCVPISNHLYFYWYRQILGQKVEFLVSFYNNEISEKSEIFDDQFSVERPDGSNFTLKIRSTKLEDSAMYFCASSGRQGASERFFGPGTRLTVL.

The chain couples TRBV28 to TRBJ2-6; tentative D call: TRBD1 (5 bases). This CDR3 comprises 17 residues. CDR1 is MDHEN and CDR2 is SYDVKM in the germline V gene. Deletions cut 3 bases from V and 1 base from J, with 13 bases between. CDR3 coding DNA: TGTGCCAGCAGTTTTGTGGATAGGGGTTCTGGGGCCAACGTCCTGACTTTC. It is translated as CASSFVDRGSGANVLTF.

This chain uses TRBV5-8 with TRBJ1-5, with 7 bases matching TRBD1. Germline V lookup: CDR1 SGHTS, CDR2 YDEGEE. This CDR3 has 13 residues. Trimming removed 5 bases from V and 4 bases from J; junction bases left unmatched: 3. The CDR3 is CASRKDRNQPQHF. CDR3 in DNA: TGTGCCAGCAGGAAGGACAGGAATCAGCCCCAGCATTTT.

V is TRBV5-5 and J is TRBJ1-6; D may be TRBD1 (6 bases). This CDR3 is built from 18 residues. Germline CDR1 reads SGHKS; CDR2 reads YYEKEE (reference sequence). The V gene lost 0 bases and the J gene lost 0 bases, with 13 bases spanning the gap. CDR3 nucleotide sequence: TGTGCCAGCAGCTTGGGGGCGGGGGCCTCCTCCTATAATTCACCCCTCCACTTT. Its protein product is CASSLGAGASSYNSPLHF. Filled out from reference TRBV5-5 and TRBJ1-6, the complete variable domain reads DAGVTQSPTHLIKTRGQQVTLRCSPISGHKSVSWYQQVLGQGPQFIFQYYEKEERGRGNFPDRFSARQFPNYSSELNVNALLLGDSALYLCASSLGAGASSYNSPLHFGNGTRLTVT.

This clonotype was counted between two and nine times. CDR3 region: CSVEKGRAGELFF. The CDR3 DNA follows: TGCAGCGTTGAGAAGGGAAGGGCCGGGGAGCTGTTTTTT. This chain connects TRBV29-1 to TRBJ2-2; no firm D call. Between the trimmed V and J ends, which lost 3 bases and 6 bases, there was a span of 11 bases. The CDR3 is made up of 13 amino acids. Germline assignment: CDR1 SQVTM and CDR2 ANQGSEA.

The CDR3 reads CASMEMSAGENIQYF. The CDR3 region has the DNA TGTGCCAGCATGGAAATGTCAGCGGGGGAAAACATTCAGTACTTC. The V and J genes are TRBV5-6 and TRBJ2-4; 8 bases match TRBD2. The junction had 10 bases not matched to a gene; V was cut back by 6 bases and J by 5 bases. The CDR3 is made up of 15 amino acids. Germline values: CDR1 SGHDT, CDR2 YYEEEE.

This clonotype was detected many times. This CDR3 reads CASSLGQGGTEQFF. The CDR3 DNA is TGTGCCAGCAGCTTAGGGCAGGGGGGCACTGAGCAGTTCTTC. The chain has TRBV11-3 and TRBJ2-1; a possible D gene is TRBD1 (7 bases). CDR3 length: 14 amino acids. The germline V gene encodes CDR1 SGHNT and CDR2 YENEEA. The V gene lost 1 base and the J gene lost 9 bases, with 13 bases spanning the gap.

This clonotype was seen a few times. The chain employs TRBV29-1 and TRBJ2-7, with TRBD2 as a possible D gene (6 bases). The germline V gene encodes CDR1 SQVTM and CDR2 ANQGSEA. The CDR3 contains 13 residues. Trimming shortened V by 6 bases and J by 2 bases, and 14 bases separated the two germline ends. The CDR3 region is CSVQTGLPYEQYF. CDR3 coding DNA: TGCAGCGTCCAAACCGGACTACCCTACGAGCAGTACTTC.

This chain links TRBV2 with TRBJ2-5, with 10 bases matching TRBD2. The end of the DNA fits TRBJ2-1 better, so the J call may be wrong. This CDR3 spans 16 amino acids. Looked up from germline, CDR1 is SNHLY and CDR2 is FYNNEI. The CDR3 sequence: CASSPNPGLAYSEQFF. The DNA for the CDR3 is TGTGCCAGCAGCCCCAACCCGGGACTAGCGTATAGTGAGCAGTTCTTC.

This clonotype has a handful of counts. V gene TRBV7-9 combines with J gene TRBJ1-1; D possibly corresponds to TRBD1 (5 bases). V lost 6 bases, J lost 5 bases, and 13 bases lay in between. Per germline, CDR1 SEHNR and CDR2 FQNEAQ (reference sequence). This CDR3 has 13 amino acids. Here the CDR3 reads CASRFPGGTEAFF. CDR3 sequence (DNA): TGTGCCAGCAGATTTCCCGGGGGAACTGAAGCTTTCTTT.

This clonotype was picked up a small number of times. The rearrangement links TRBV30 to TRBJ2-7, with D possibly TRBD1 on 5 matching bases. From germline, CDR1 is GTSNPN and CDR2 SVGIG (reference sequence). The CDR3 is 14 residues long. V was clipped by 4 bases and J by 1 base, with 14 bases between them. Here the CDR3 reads CAWMREDRSYEQYF. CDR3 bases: TGTGCCTGGATGAGAGAAGACAGATCCTACGAGCAGTACTTC.

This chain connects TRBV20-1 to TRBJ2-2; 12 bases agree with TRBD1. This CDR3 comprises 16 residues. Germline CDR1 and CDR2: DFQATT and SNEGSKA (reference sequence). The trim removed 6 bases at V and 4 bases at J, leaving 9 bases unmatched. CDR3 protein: CSASGTGGTSTGELFF. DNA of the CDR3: TGCAGTGCGTCCGGGACAGGGGGCACAAGCACCGGGGAGCTGTTTTTT.

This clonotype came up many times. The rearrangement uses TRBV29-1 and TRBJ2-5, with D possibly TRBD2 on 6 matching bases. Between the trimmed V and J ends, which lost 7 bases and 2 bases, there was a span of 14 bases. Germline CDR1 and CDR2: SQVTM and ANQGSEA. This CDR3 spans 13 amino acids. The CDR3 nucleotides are TGCAGCGCTGCTCGGGGGAATCAAGAGACCCAGTACTTC. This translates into CSAARGNQETQYF. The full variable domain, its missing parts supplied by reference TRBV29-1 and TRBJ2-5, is SAVISQKPSRDICQRGTSLTIQCQVDSQVTMMFWYRQQPGQSLTLIATANQGSEATYESGFVIDKFPISRPNLTFSTLTVSNMSPEDSSIYLCSAARGNQETQYFGPGTRLLVL.

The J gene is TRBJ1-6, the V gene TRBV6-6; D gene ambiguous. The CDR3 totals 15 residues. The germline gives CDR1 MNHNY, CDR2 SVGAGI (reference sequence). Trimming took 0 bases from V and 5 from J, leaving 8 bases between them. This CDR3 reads CASSYSRGDNSPLHF. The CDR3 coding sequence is TGTGCCAGCAGTTACTCGCGGGGAGATAATTCACCCCTCCACTTT.